This TCR beta chain came from a study of blood T cell repertoires in COVID-19. This CDR3 is built from 20 residues. In the source study's methods: Quantification of nucleated cells was approximated via reference gene primer amplification. Method: immunoSEQ multiplex PCR; TCRdb's copy keeps in-frame clones and lacks some. Clone size and V and J calls were adopted from that table, with D and trimming inferred from the DNA. The table records hundreds of thousands of clones, more than 80% of them present only once. The cohort comprised adults aged about 18 to 100 years residing in about two dozen US areas. Participant-reported clinical history was the basis for cohort assignment. Recovered status applied to Cohort 3 donors who had two consecutive negative PCRs. It also applied to those with clearance or with symptom resolution.

The chain joins TRBV21-1 to TRBJ2-1; the D call TRBD1 from the table was never checked on the DNA. TRBV21-1 is noted as a pseudogene. Sequencing used PBMCs or T cells enriched from blood (not recorded which). This clonotype was sampled from a woman aged 18 to 35 who had recovered from COVID-19. Here the CDR3 reads CASSKVTDTFNPTQYNEQFF. Here the CDR3 DNA reads TGTGCCAGCAGCAAAGTAACGGACACCTTCAACCCTACACAATACAATGAGCAGTTCTTC.